Listed below are T cell receptor beta chains from one sample, sequenced in a study of blood T cells in healthy people across ages. In TCRdb, the 5' RACE reads were re-called with MiXCR into one record per CDR3 protein. In the table there are more than 1,400,000 distinct CDR3 sequences, approximately 42% of which are singletons. Sequences were obtained from blood. All receptors come from a woman younger than 30 in good health. Each CDR3 is given with its conserved first and last residue. Each record gives: D gene, J gene, V gene, clone size, CDR3 DNA, CDR3 protein. D genes are given only for firm matches. Size values are once, few and many counts, or a class for expanded clones, and some rows have none.

d_call: -; j_call: TRBJ2-1; v_call: TRBV29-1; clone_size: many; cdr3_nt: TGCAGCGTGACCGTGGCAGGGAGTAGCTACAATGAGCAGTTCTTC; cdr3_aa: CSVTVAGSSYNEQFF
d_call: -; j_call: TRBJ2-1; v_call: TRBV7-2; clone_size: few; cdr3_nt: TGTGCCAGCAGCACTGGGAGCCTAGTTACCTACAATGAGCAGTTCTTC; cdr3_aa: CASSTGSLVTYNEQFF
d_call: TRBD2; j_call: TRBJ2-7; v_call: TRBV4-2; clone_size: few; cdr3_nt: TGTGCCAGCAGCCACCTCGTAGCGGGAGAATCCTACGAGCAGTACTTC; cdr3_aa: CASSHLVAGESYEQYF
d_call: -; j_call: TRBJ2-3; v_call: TRBV6-5; clone_size: few; cdr3_nt: TGTGCCAGCAGTTACTCTGCAGGGGCCACAGATACGCAGTATTTT; cdr3_aa: CASSYSAGATDTQYF
d_call: -; j_call: TRBJ2-1; v_call: TRBV9; clone_size: few; cdr3_nt: TGTGCCAGCAGCGTATGGGAGCTACCGAGCTCCTACAATGAGCAGTTCTTC; cdr3_aa: CASSVWELPSSYNEQFF
d_call: -; j_call: TRBJ2-1; v_call: TRBV7-2; clone_size: few; cdr3_nt: TGTGCCAGCAGCTGGGGACTGGGGGCGACCTACAATGAGCAGTTCTTC; cdr3_aa: CASSWGLGATYNEQFF
d_call: TRBD1; j_call: TRBJ1-5; v_call: TRBV4-2; clone_size: -; cdr3_nt: TGTGCCAGCAGCCCCTTTGGGGGACAGGGTTACAATCAGCCCCAGCATTTT; cdr3_aa: CASSPFGGQGYNQPQHF
d_call: -; j_call: TRBJ2-3; v_call: TRBV9; clone_size: -; cdr3_nt: TGTGCCAGCAGCGTAGATAGGGGAGATACGCAGTATTTT; cdr3_aa: CASSVDRGDTQYF
d_call: TRBD2; j_call: TRBJ2-7; v_call: TRBV27; clone_size: once; cdr3_nt: TGTGCCAGCAGTTTAAAGGCTAGCGGGCACCAGTACTTC; cdr3_aa: CASSLKASGHQYF
d_call: -; j_call: TRBJ2-5; v_call: TRBV18; clone_size: -; cdr3_nt: TGTGCCAGCTCACGTTACTCCCAAGAGACCCAGTACTTC; cdr3_aa: CASSRYSQETQYF
d_call: -; j_call: TRBJ2-7; v_call: TRBV6-5; clone_size: -; cdr3_nt: TGTGCCAGCAGTTACTCGATGGGGGCCTCCGGGGCGTACGAGCAGTACTTC; cdr3_aa: CASSYSMGASGAYEQYF
d_call: TRBD2; j_call: TRBJ2-7; v_call: TRBV2; clone_size: -; cdr3_nt: TGTGCCAGTCGGAGGGTAGCGGGAGAGCCGGCCTACGAGCAGTACTTC; cdr3_aa: CASRRVAGEPAYEQYF
d_call: TRBD2; j_call: TRBJ2-3; v_call: TRBV29-1; clone_size: -; cdr3_nt: TGCAGCGTCGGGACTAGCGGGGGTCTAAGCACAGATACGCAGTATTTT; cdr3_aa: CSVGTSGGLSTDTQYF
d_call: TRBD2; j_call: TRBJ2-3; v_call: TRBV15; clone_size: -; cdr3_nt: TGTGCCACCGGCGGCAGCGGGAGTGTTAAAAGCACAGATACGCAGTATTTT; cdr3_aa: CATGGSGSVKSTDTQYF
d_call: -; j_call: TRBJ2-1; v_call: TRBV20-1; clone_size: -; cdr3_nt: TGCAGTGCTAGGTCTAGCTGGAATGAGCAGTTCTTC; cdr3_aa: CSARSSWNEQFF
d_call: -; j_call: TRBJ1-1; v_call: TRBV28; clone_size: -; cdr3_nt: TGTGCCAGCAGTCCAACACAGGGATTCGACACTGAAGCTTTCTTT; cdr3_aa: CASSPTQGFDTEAFF
d_call: -; j_call: TRBJ2-7; v_call: TRBV4-1; clone_size: few; cdr3_nt: TGCGCCAGCAGCCAAGTTAGAGACGCGACCTACGAGCAGTACTTC; cdr3_aa: CASSQVRDATYEQYF